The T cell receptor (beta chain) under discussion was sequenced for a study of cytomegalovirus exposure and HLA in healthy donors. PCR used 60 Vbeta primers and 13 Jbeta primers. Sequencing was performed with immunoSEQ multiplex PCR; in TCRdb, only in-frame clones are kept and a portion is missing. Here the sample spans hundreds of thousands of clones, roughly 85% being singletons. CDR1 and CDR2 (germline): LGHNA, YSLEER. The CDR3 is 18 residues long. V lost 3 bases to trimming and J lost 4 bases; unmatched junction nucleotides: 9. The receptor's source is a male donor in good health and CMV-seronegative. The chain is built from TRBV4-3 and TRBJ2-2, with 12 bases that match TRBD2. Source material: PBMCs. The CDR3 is CASSHYTTSGGFTGELFF. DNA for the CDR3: TGCGCCAGCAGCCACTATACGACTAGCGGGGGCTTCACCGGGGAGCTGTTTTTT.